The text below deals with one TCR beta chain. The sample is drawn from a study of lymphopenia after photon versus proton radiotherapy. Generated by immunoSEQ multiplex PCR, the TCRdb table keeps only in-frame clones and is missing some. Found here are 53,000 or so clones, around 88% of them singletons; the top ten hold less than 35%. Trimming shortened V by 0 bases and J by 4 bases, and 15 bases separated the two germline ends. The CDR3 runs to 16 residues. Germline V CDR1 and CDR2: KGHSH, LQKENI. This TCR came from a man aged 45-65 years with gastric cancer. V usage is TRBV18 and J usage is TRBJ1-1, with no clear D. The source material was peripheral blood, sampled from a patient treated with photon-based radiotherapy. This chain's CDR3 is CASSPPEALGSTEAFF. The CDR3 coding sequence is TGTGCCAGCTCACCACCGGAGGCTCTAGGGAGCACTGAAGCTTTCTTT.